The 5 T cell receptor beta chains reported below all come from one sample, sequenced in a study of regulatory and conventional T cells in RAG deficiency. TCRdb keeps only in-frame clones here, not all; method: immunoSEQ multiplex PCR. This table holds about 30,000 clones, 96% found once. Conventional CD4+ T cells were sorted from blood as CD25-low CD127-high cells. Another study also made use of these data, one on regulatory T cells. Turning to that study: The primer mix had 52 TRBV and 13 TRBJ primers.

The specimen sequenced was CD25- CD4+ T cells sorted from blood. The receptor source for this set is a human donor in good health.

V gene TRBV14 combines with J gene TRBJ2-1; maybe TRBD2 (5 bases). In germline, CDR1 is SGHDN, CDR2 FVKESK. The V gene lost 1 base and the J gene lost 0 bases, with 13 bases spanning the gap. The CDR3 has 17 residues. CDR3 DNA sequence: TGTGCCAGCAGCCAAGGCCGGAGGTTGAGCTCCTACAATGAGCAGTTCTTC. Translation gives CASSQGRRLSSYNEQFF. The full variable domain, with the rest looked up from reference TRBV14 and TRBJ2-1, is EAGVTQFPSHSVIEKGQTVTLRCDPISGHDNLYWYRRVMGKEIKFLLHFVKESKQDESGMPNNRFLAERTGGTYSTLKVQPAELEDSGVYFCASSQGRRLSSYNEQFFGPGTRLTVL.

This clone is a singleton in its sample. The rearrangement links TRBV7-3 to TRBJ2-5; 7 bases align to TRBD1. The V gene end was trimmed by 1 base and the J gene end by 2 bases; junction bases not matched to a gene: 4. The CDR3 runs 15 residues. Germline loops: CDR1 SGHTA, CDR2 FQGTGA. CDR3 sequence: CASSLMGQPQETQYF. CDR3 coding DNA: TGTGCCAGCAGCTTAATGGGACAGCCTCAAGAGACCCAGTACTTC.

The chain couples TRBV7-2 to TRBJ1-6; no firm D call. The CDR3 has 15 residues. The germline CDR1 and CDR2 sequences are SGHTA and FQGNSA. Trimming took off 8 bases at V and 7 bases at J, with 18 bases between the two ends. The DNA of the CDR3 is TGTGCCAGCGGCGAGGACCGCGGGAGAAATTCACCCCTCCACTTT. Protein product: CASGEDRGRNSPLHF.

V gene TRBV30 combines with J gene TRBJ2-3; 9 bases are shared with TRBD2. The V segment lost 3 bases and the J segment 7 bases; nucleotides outside the gene matches: 8. The CDR3 totals 14 residues. Per the germline V gene, CDR1 is GTSNPN and CDR2 is SVGIG (reference sequence). DNA for the CDR3: TGTGCCTGGAGACTGGCGGGGGGGCCGCATACGCAGTATTTT. Its translation is CAWRLAGGPHTQYF.

J is TRBJ2-2 and V is TRBV7-9; TRBD1 is a possible D gene (5 bases). V lost 6 bases, J lost 0 bases, and 8 bases lay in between. This CDR3 spans 14 amino acids. Germline CDR1 SEHNR, CDR2 FQNEAQ (reference sequence). CDR3 protein: CASRQDTNTGELFF. Written as DNA, the CDR3 is TGTGCCAGCAGACAGGACACGAACACCGGGGAGCTGTTTTTT.